The 7 T cell receptor beta chains given below trace back to one sample, sequenced in a study of control samples from healthy donors and cancer patients. TCRdb keeps only in-frame clones here, not all; method: immunoSEQ multiplex PCR. The sample lists fewer than 120,000 clones; 70% to 90% were seen once. Source material: PBMCs. All receptors derive from a woman aged 55-69 years with lung cancer.

CDR3 DNA sequence: TGTGCCAGCAGTTTACGCGGGGTGTCCTACGAGCAGTACTTC. This encodes CASSLRGVSYEQYF. The chain employs TRBV28 and TRBJ2-7; possible D gene TRBD2, 6 bases. CDR1 is MDHEN, CDR2 SYDVKM, per germline. The CDR3 extends over 14 amino acids. Trimming cost V 2 bases and J 1 base, with 9 bases left between them.

J is TRBJ2-2 and V is TRBV6-5; D is possibly TRBD1 (5 bases). Germline CDR1 and CDR2: MNHEY and SVGAGI. V was pared by 2 bases and J by 3 bases, with 13 bases between. This CDR3 is 16 amino acids long. Here the CDR3 reads CASSYGARRDTGELFF. DNA of the CDR3: TGTGCCAGCAGTTACGGGGCGCGTAGGGACACCGGGGAGCTGTTTTTT.

Worth noting for this clone: Compared with germline, one end of the junction differs, possibly owing to a read error. The chain uses TRBV3-1 (or the pseudogene TRBV3-2) and TRBJ1-3; 9 bases fit TRBD1. CDR1 and CDR2 from the germline V gene are LGHDT and YNNKEL (reference sequence). The CDR3 is made up of 14 amino acids. The CDR3 bases are TGTGCCAGCAGCCAGGGACAGGGTGGAGACACCATATATTTT. Translating it yields CASSQGQGGDTIYF.

V usage is TRBV2 and J usage is TRBJ1-2; D is unresolved. There are 14 residues in the CDR3. The germline gives CDR1 SNHLY, CDR2 FYNNEI. Trimming stripped 8 bases from V and 0 bases from J, with 13 bases between. The CDR3 sequence is CASQQTVANYGYTF. The CDR3 DNA reads as TGTGCCAGCCAACAGACGGTCGCTAACTATGGCTACACCTTC.

The chain has TRBV12-3 or TRBV12-4 and TRBJ2-5, with a possible D match to TRBD2 (7 bases). CDR3 length: 13 residues. V shed 8 bases and J shed 4 bases, with 14 bases lying between them. Here the CDR3 reads CASGLGGRETQYF. Here the CDR3 DNA reads TGTGCCAGCGGCCTGGGGGGGCGAGAGACCCAGTACTTC.

The CDR3 DNA is TGTGCCAGCAGCATCGGACTAGCAGGCACCGGGGAGCTGTTTTTT. Translation gives CASSIGLAGTGELFF. The chain links TRBV9 to TRBJ2-2, with TRBD2 matching 8 bases. Germline V lookup: CDR1 SGDLS, CDR2 YYNGEE. With V trimmed by 4 bases and J by 4 bases, 6 bases remained unmatched. This CDR3 spans 15 amino acids.

The chain has TRBV24-1 and TRBJ2-1, with a weak D call TRBD1 (7 bases). Germline V gene lookup returns CDR1 KGHDR and CDR2 SFDVKD. V lost 3 bases and J lost 4, with 12 bases in between. The length of the CDR3 is 15 residues. The CDR3 nucleotides read TGTGCCACCAGTGATGGGGGGACAGCATACAATGAGCAGTTCTTC. It specifies CATSDGGTAYNEQFF.